This TCR beta chain was documented in a study of blood T cells in healthy people across ages. Points on this clonotype: The antigen remains undetermined.

Study-wide results and limits: Older age coincided with a roughly linear decline in TCR beta diversity per million T cells.

CDR3 length: 15 residues. The germline CDR1 and CDR2 sequences are DFQATT and SNEGSKA (reference sequence). The second PCR ran roughly 6 to 11 cycles with a sample-barcoded 5' primer and J-beta primers. Via MiXCR, TCRdb re-called the 5' RACE reads, giving one row per CDR3 protein. The sample lists some 1.4 million distinct CDR3 sequences, about 40% seen once, with approximately 7.9% in the top ten. The sequencing input was blood. This TCR derives from a woman aged 18-29 years in good health. The chain links TRBV20-1 to TRBJ2-1, with 8 bases identical to TRBD2. The J call may not be correct, given that the DNA end is closer to TRBJ2-7. This CDR3 is CSALKRESSYNEQYF. Written as DNA, the CDR3 is TGCAGTGCCCTCAAGCGGGAGAGCTCCTACAATGAGCAGTACTTC.